This T cell receptor (beta chain) was found in a study of blood T cell repertoires in COVID-19. Study-level background: Researchers got acute and convalescent COVID-19 samples from the United States, Italy and Spain. PBMCs, B-cell-depleted T cells, or T cells provided the cDNA or gDNA that made up the material.

Trimming took 8 bases from V and 2 from J, leaving 15 bases between them. Germline V gene lookup returns CDR1 SEHNR and CDR2 FQNEAQ (reference sequence). The CDR3 runs to 14 residues. Per the authors' pipeline: From reference gene primer amplification, estimates of nucleated cell counts were derived. Method: immunoSEQ multiplex PCR; TCRdb's copy keeps in-frame clones and lacks some. V and J calls and clone size are copied from that table; D and trimming were computed from the DNA. The sample carries approximately 110,000 clones, approximately 85% recorded once. Source material: peripheral blood. The chain carries TRBV7-9 and TRBJ1-1, with D perhaps TRBD1 (5 bases). The sequence was obtained from a man in his fifties with acute or convalescent COVID-19. The CDR3 sequence is CASSLNGGNTEAFF. The CDR3 bases are TGTGCCAGCTCCTTGAACGGGGGAAACACTGAAGCTTTCTTT.